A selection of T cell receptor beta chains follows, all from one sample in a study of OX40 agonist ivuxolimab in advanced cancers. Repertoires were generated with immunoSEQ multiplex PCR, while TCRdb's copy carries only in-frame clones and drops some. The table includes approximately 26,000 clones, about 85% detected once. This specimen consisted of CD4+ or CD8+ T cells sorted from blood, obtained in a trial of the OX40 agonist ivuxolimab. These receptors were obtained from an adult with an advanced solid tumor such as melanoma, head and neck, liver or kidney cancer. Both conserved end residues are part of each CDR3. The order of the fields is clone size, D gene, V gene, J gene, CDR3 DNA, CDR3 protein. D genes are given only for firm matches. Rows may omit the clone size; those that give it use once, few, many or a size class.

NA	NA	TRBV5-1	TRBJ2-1	TGCGCCAGCAGCTTGGGAGGGTCCAATGAGCAGTTCTTC	CASSLGGSNEQFF
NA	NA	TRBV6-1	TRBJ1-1	TGTGCCAGCACAGCTCTTAGTGGTGAAGCTTTCTTT	CASTALSGEAFF
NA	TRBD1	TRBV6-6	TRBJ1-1	TGTGCCAGCAGCTCCGGGGACAGGTGGACGAACACTGAAGCTTTCTTT	CASSSGDRWTNTEAFF
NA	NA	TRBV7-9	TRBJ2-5	TGTGCCAGCAGCCCGGGACAAGCCTCTTACTTC	CASSPGQASYF
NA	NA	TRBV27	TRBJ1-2	TGTGCCAGCAGCCCCTCTTGGGGGGGGCACTATGGCTACACCTTC	CASSPSWGGHYGYTF
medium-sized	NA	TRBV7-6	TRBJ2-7	TGTGCCAGCAGCTTAGGGCCGAGCTCCTACGAGCAGTACTTC	CASSLGPSSYEQYF
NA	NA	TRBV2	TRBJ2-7	TGTGCCAGCAGTGTGTTCGTCTACGAGCAGTACTTC	CASSVFVYEQYF
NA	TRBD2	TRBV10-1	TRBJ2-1	TGCGCCAGCAGTGAAGGCGGGAGTGGAGAGCAGTTCTTC	CASSEGGSGEQFF
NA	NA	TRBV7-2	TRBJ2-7	TGTGCCAGCAGCCAGACAGGTATGAGCTCCTACGAGCAGTACTTC	CASSQTGMSSYEQYF
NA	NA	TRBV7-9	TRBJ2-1	TGTGCCAGCAATGGACTCCCTCCCCTTACGTTCTTC	CASNGLPPLTFF
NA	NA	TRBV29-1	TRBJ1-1	TGCAGCGGCGAATTAATGAACACTGAAGCTTTCTTT	CSGELMNTEAFF
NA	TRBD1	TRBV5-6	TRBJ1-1	TGTGCCAGCAGAGAGGGACAGCCGTACACTGAAGCTTTCTTT	CASREGQPYTEAFF
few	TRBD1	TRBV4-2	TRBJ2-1	TGTGCCAGCAGCCAAGAACTGGGACAGGGGGACAATGAGCAGTTCTTC	CASSQELGQGDNEQFF
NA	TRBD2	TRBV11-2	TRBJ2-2	TGTGCCAGCAGCTTTTTAGCGGGAAACACCGGGGAGCTGTTTTTT	CASSFLAGNTGELFF
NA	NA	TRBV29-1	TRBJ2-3	TGCAGCGTGGCAGGGGCCGGGACAGATACGCAGTATTTT	CSVAGAGTDTQYF
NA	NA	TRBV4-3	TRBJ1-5	TGCGCCAGCAGCCAAGATAGTGGCAGCTATCAGCCCCAGCATTTT	CASSQDSGSYQPQHF
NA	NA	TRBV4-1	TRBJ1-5	TGCGCCAGCAGCCAAGATTGGCCAGCTTATAGCAATCAGCCCCAGCATTTT	CASSQDWPAYSNQPQHF
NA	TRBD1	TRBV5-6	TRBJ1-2	TGTGCCAGCAGCTCCCGGGACAGGGCATTCTATGGCTACACCTTC	CASSSRDRAFYGYTF
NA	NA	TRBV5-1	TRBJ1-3	TGCGCCAGCAGCTTGGTACATGGATTCTCTGGAAACACCATATATTTT	CASSLVHGFSGNTIYF
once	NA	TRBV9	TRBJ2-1	TGTGCCAGCAGCGAGTCGGGGCGTCCCTCCTACAATGAGCAGTTCTTC	CASSESGRPSYNEQFF
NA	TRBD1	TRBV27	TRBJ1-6	TGTGCCAGCAGTCCATCCGGGACAGTGTATAATTCACCCCTCCACTTT	CASSPSGTVYNSPLHF
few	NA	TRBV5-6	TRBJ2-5	TGTGCCAGCAGCTTTGGTGAGCGTGAGACCCAGTACTTC	CASSFGERETQYF
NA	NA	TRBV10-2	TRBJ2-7	TGCGCCAGCAGTGGGGGGCAAGGCTACGAGCAGTACTTC	CASSGGQGYEQYF
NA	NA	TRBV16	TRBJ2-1	TGTGCCAGCAGCCAATCCACTAATCCCTACAATGAGCAGTTCTTC	CASSQSTNPYNEQFF
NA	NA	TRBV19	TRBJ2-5	TGTGCCAGTAGTATCCTAGGCAACCCAAGAGAGACCCAGTACTTC	CASSILGNPRETQYF
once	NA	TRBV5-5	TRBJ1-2	TGTGCCAGCAGCTTAGACAAGACCTATGGCTACACCTTC	CASSLDKTYGYTF
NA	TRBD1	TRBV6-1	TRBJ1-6	TGTGCCAGCATTGGACAGGGGGCGAATTCACCCCTCCACTTT	CASIGQGANSPLHF
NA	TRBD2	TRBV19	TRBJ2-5	TGTGCCAGTAGTCTAATCGGACTAGCGGGGGACCCGCCGACCCAGTACTTC	CASSLIGLAGDPPTQYF
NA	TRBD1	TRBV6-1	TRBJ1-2	TGTGCCAGCAGTGCGACAGGGGGCCAAGGCTACACCTTC	CASSATGGQGYTF
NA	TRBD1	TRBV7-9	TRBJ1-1	TGTGCCAGCAGACGACAGGGGGCGGACGCTGAAGCTTTCTTT	CASRRQGADAEAFF
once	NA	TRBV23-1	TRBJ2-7	TGCGCCAGCAGTCAATCGTTCTCAGGGAGAACCTACGAGCAGTACTTC	CASSQSFSGRTYEQYF
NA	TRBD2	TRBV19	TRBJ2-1	TGTGCCAGTAGTATTTCACTAGCGGGCTTTAATGAGCAGTTCTTC	CASSISLAGFNEQFF
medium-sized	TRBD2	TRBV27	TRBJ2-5	TGTGCCAGCAGTGGCCTGGGGGGGAACTTAAACCAAGAGACCCAGTACTTC	CASSGLGGNLNQETQYF
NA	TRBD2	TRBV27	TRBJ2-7	TGTGCCAGCAGGGCTGGGACTAGCGCCTACGAGCAGTACTTC	CASRAGTSAYEQYF
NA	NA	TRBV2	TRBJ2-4	TGTGCCAGCAGTCTGGACGCTGTAGCCAAAAACATTCAGTACTTC	CASSLDAVAKNIQYF
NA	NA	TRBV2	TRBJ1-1	TGTGCCAGCAGTGAACAAAGGGCAACTATGAACACTGAAGCTTTCTTT	CASSEQRATMNTEAFF
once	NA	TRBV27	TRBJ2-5	TGTGCCAGCAGTCCCCCCTATGCGGTTGGAGAGACCCAGTACTTC	CASSPPYAVGETQYF